What follows are 10 T cell receptor beta chains derived from one specimen sequenced in a study of blood T cell repertoires in COVID-19. The repertoire was sequenced with immunoSEQ multiplex PCR; TCRdb's copy has only in-frame clones and lacks some. The sample includes around 180,000 clones, roughly nine tenths of them seen just once. Material for sequencing was peripheral blood. The source is a man between 60 and 75 years old with acute or convalescent COVID-19.

The rearrangement uses TRBV19 and TRBJ1-2, with a tentative D call TRBD1 (6 bases). CDR3 length equals 14 residues. Per the germline V gene, CDR1 is LNHDA and CDR2 is SQIVND (reference sequence). The V end was cut by 3 bases, the J end by 8 bases, with 16 bases between. The CDR3 here is CASSIGTGREGYTF. The CDR3 coding sequence is TGTGCCAGTAGTATTGGCACAGGGCGTGAAGGCTACACCTTC.

Written as DNA, the CDR3 is TGTGCCAGCTCATCGGGACAGGGAAATGAAAAACTGTTTTTT. The encoded protein is CASSSGQGNEKLFF. This rearrangement joins TRBV18 to TRBJ1-4; 9 positions agree with TRBD1. Trimming cost V 5 bases and J 5 bases; bases outside gene matches: 3. CDR1 and CDR2 from the germline V gene are KGHSH and LQKENI. This CDR3 has 14 amino acids.

The chain uses TRBV24-1 and TRBJ1-6, with D perhaps TRBD1 (6 bases). The CDR3 extends over 15 amino acids. V dropped 7 bases and J dropped 5 bases, with 14 bases sitting between them. Per germline, CDR1 KGHDR and CDR2 SFDVKD. CDR3 sequence: CATRQGNSDNSPLHF. The DNA for the CDR3 is TGTGCCACCAGACAGGGAAATTCGGATAATTCACCCCTCCACTTT.

The chain uses TRBV9 and TRBJ2-1, with 10 bases matching TRBD1. The V segment lost 2 bases and the J segment 8 bases; nucleotides outside the gene matches: 4. CDR3 length: 14 amino acids. Looked up from germline, CDR1 is SGDLS and CDR2 is YYNGEE. The CDR3 protein is CASSVGTGEDEQFF. The CDR3 coding sequence is TGTGCCAGCAGCGTTGGGACAGGGGAGGATGAGCAGTTCTTC.

The chain uses TRBV24-1 and TRBJ1-2, with TRBD1 matching over 12 bases. The CDR3 loop spans 16 amino acids. J gave up 4 bases and V 4 bases, and 6 bases lay outside the gene matches. Looked up from germline, CDR1 is KGHDR and CDR2 is SFDVKD. The CDR3 region is CATSDPRDRGLYGYTF. CDR3 in DNA: TGTGCCACCAGTGACCCCCGGGACAGGGGGCTCTATGGCTACACCTTC.

The gene calls are TRBV4-1 and TRBJ2-5, with 10 bases identical to TRBD2. Trimming cost V 2 bases and J 6 bases; bases outside gene matches: 6. Germline V gene data show CDR1 as MGHRA and CDR2 as YSYEKL. The CDR3 contains 15 residues. The CDR3 reads CASSQLSGGPQTQYF. DNA for the CDR3: TGCGCCAGCAGCCAACTTAGCGGGGGGCCTCAGACCCAGTACTTC.

This chain connects TRBV10-3 to TRBJ1-1; 8 nucleotides match TRBD1. The CDR3 loop spans 15 amino acids. Losses at the gene ends were 2 bases for V and 4 bases for J; bases not matched to a gene: 6. Germline V gene sequence: CDR1 ENHRY, CDR2 SYGVKD. CDR3 sequence reads: CAISEIPGQVTEAFF. The CDR3 DNA reads TGTGCCATCAGTGAGATACCGGGACAGGTCACTGAAGCTTTCTTT.

The rearrangement joins TRBV3-1 (or the pseudogene TRBV3-2) to TRBJ1-5, with 7 bases lining up with TRBD1. The CDR3 extends over 15 amino acids. The trim removed 3 bases at V and 7 bases at J, leaving 9 bases unmatched. Germline loops: CDR1 LGHDT, CDR2 YNNKEL (reference sequence). The CDR3 region has the DNA TGTGCCAGCAGCCAGGGAACAGGGGCAGGGCAGCCCCAGCATTTT. Amino acids: CASSQGTGAGQPQHF.

The J gene is TRBJ2-1, the V gene TRBV27; a possible D gene is TRBD2 (6 bases). Germline CDR1 reads MNHEY; CDR2 reads SMNVEV (reference sequence). V was clipped by 3 bases and J by 9 bases, with 18 bases between them. This CDR3 comprises 15 residues. The CDR3 bases are TGTGCCAGCAGTTTGAGACGGGAGCCAATTAGTGAGCAGTTCTTC. Translation gives CASSLRREPISEQFF.

The V call is TRBV28, the J call TRBJ1-4; D might be TRBD1 (6 bases). V lost 7 bases to trimming and J lost 3 bases, with 12 bases between them. The CDR3 loop spans 14 amino acids. Germline values: CDR1 MDHEN, CDR2 SYDVKM. The CDR3 coding sequence is TGTGCCAGCACTTGGACAGCCTCTAATGAAAAACTGTTTTTT. Translation: CASTWTASNEKLFF.